The 5 T cell receptor beta chains listed next were all sequenced from one sample in a study of vaccination effects on CD4 cells after COVID-19. Which antigens these TCRs recognize remains unknown. After more than 8 days in culture, the CD4+ T cells were isolated. Participants got two doses of BNT162b2 or mRNA-1273 vaccine. Here immunoSEQ multiplex PCR was the method, and the copy in TCRdb shows in-frame clones only, minus some. This table holds about 71,000 clones, over 75% found once. This specimen was CD4+ T cells from PBMCs cultured without peptide, taken after COVID-19 vaccination. Receptors originate from a human donor who received a COVID-19 vaccine.

The V call is TRBV6-1, the J call TRBJ2-1; TRBD2 matches 9 bases. The CDR3 loop spans 19 amino acids. The junction had 15 bases not matched to a gene; V was cut back by 0 bases and J by 6 bases. Germline CDR1 and CDR2: MNHNS and SASEGT. CDR3 sequence reads: CASSEARLISRGGPNEQFF. Written as DNA, the CDR3 is TGTGCCAGCAGTGAAGCGCGTCTCATTTCGCGGGGGGGCCCCAATGAGCAGTTCTTC.

This clone has more than one count but fewer than ten. V usage is TRBV5-1 and J usage is TRBJ2-2; the D is unclear. Germline-derived CDR1 and CDR2 are SGHRS and YFSETQ. The CDR3 extends over 13 amino acids. Trimming pared 0 bases from V and 6 bases from J, leaving 6 bases between. The CDR3 region is CASSLAQAGELFF. The DNA of the CDR3 is TGCGCCAGCAGCTTGGCCCAGGCCGGGGAGCTGTTTTTT.

The chain recombines TRBV5-1 with TRBJ2-1; weak D call: TRBD1 (7 bases). The CDR3 loop spans 15 amino acids. The ends were cut back, 3 bases at V and 0 bases at J, with 10 bases in the middle. Per the germline V gene, CDR1 is SGHRS and CDR2 is YFSETQ. Here the CDR3 DNA reads TGCGCCAGCAGCTGGCAGGGGGGCTCCTACAATGAGCAGTTCTTC. Residues: CASSWQGGSYNEQFF. Filled out from reference TRBV5-1 and TRBJ2-1, the complete variable domain reads KAGVTQTPRYLIKTRGQQVTLSCSPISGHRSVSWYQQTPGQGLQFLFEYFSETQRNKGNFPGRFSGRQFSNSRSEMNVSTLELGDSALYLCASSWQGGSYNEQFFGPGTRLTVL.

J is TRBJ2-5 and V is TRBV6-6; D uncertain. The ends were cut back, 6 bases at V and 6 bases at J, with 8 bases in the middle. CDR3 size: 11 residues. Germline values: CDR1 MNHNY, CDR2 SVGAGI (reference sequence). This chain's CDR3 is CASSLYQTQYF. CDR3 sequence (DNA): TGTGCCAGCAGCCTATATCAGACCCAGTACTTC.

The chain has TRBV5-6 and TRBJ2-5; TRBD2 aligns across 7 bases. There are 18 residues in the CDR3. Germline V gene lookup returns CDR1 SGHDT and CDR2 YYEEEE. Trimming at V came to 0 bases and at J to 0 bases, leaving 11 bases not matched to a gene. The CDR3 sequence: CASSLVLGEGSYQETQYF. In DNA, the CDR3 is TGTGCCAGCAGCTTGGTGTTAGGGGAGGGTTCGTACCAAGAGACCCAGTACTTC.